A selection of T cell receptor beta chains follows, all from one sample in a study of blood T cell repertoires in COVID-19. The data were produced by immunoSEQ multiplex PCR, yet TCRdb's version contains in-frame clones alone and is incomplete. The sample includes tens of thousands of clones, approximately 82% of them seen just once. Sequencing was carried out using peripheral blood. These receptors originate from a man aged 45 to 65 with active COVID-19. CDR3s include the opening cysteine and the closing phenylalanine or tryptophan. A D gene is named only where the DNA matches it firmly. The size of a clone is reported for some rows only, either as once, few or many, or as a class for expanded clones.

J: TRBJ2-7; size: NA; D: TRBD2; length: 14; V: TRBV5-1; CDR3: CASRLAGVSYEQYF; DNA: TGCGCCAGCAGGCTCGCGGGGGTTTCCTACGAGCAGTACTTC
J: TRBJ2-7; size: NA; D: TRBD1; length: 13; V: TRBV28; CDR3: CASSLRTGDEQYF; DNA: TGTGCCAGCAGTCTTAGGACAGGGGACGAGCAGTACTTC
J: TRBJ2-7; size: few; D: NA; length: 15; V: TRBV5-6; CDR3: CASSPKAGRRYEQYF; DNA: TGTGCCAGCAGCCCTAAGGCGGGCCGACGATACGAGCAGTACTTC
J: TRBJ1-1; size: NA; D: NA; length: 14; V: TRBV7-8; CDR3: CASSGRGGGTEAFF; DNA: TGTGCCAGCAGTGGACGGGGGGGTGGCACTGAAGCTTTCTTT
J: TRBJ2-2; size: NA; D: NA; length: 15; V: TRBV5-5; CDR3: CASSGVGANTGELFF; DNA: TGTGCCAGCAGCGGGGTAGGGGCGAACACCGGGGAGCTGTTTTTT
J: TRBJ2-1; size: NA; D: NA; length: 13; V: TRBV18; CDR3: CASSPGQGTEQFF; DNA: TGTGCCAGCTCACCGGGCCAGGGGACTGAGCAGTTCTTC
J: TRBJ1-5; size: NA; D: NA; length: 22; V: TRBV6-1; CDR3: CASSEALPLVSSTRFDDQPQHF; DNA: TGTGCCAGCAGTGAAGCGCTTCCGTTAGTATCATCTACCCGCTTCGATGATCAGCCCCAGCATTTT
J: TRBJ2-2; size: NA; D: TRBD1; length: 15; V: TRBV7-3; CDR3: CASSRGQGIAGELFF; DNA: TGTGCCAGCAGCCGGGGACAGGGGATCGCCGGGGAGCTGTTTTTT
J: TRBJ1-2; size: NA; D: NA; length: 12; V: TRBV9; CDR3: CASSSLDWGYTF; DNA: TGTGCCAGCAGCTCCCTGGACTGGGGCTACACCTTC
J: TRBJ2-5; size: NA; D: NA; length: 15; V: TRBV7-9; CDR3: CASSLSVGGVETQYF; DNA: TGTGCCAGCAGCTTATCGGTCGGCGGGGTTGAGACCCAGTACTTC
J: TRBJ2-5; size: NA; D: NA; length: 12; V: TRBV12-3/TRBV12-4; CDR3: CASSLARETQYF; DNA: TGTGCCAGCAGTTTAGCGAGGGAGACCCAGTACTTC
J: TRBJ1-1; size: few; D: NA; length: 13; V: TRBV5-4; CDR3: CASRNRTGDEAFF; DNA: TGTGCCAGCAGGAATCGGACGGGGGATGAAGCTTTCTTT
J: TRBJ2-3; size: NA; D: TRBD2; length: 18; V: TRBV7-2; CDR3: CASSYRAGTSGGADTQYF; DNA: TGTGCCAGCAGCTACAGAGCCGGGACTAGCGGAGGGGCTGATACGCAGTATTTT
J: TRBJ2-1; size: NA; D: TRBD2; length: 14; V: TRBV6-6; CDR3: CATRDSGRGNEQFF; DNA: TGTGCCACCAGAGATAGCGGGAGAGGTAATGAGCAGTTCTTC
J: TRBJ1-1; size: NA; D: NA; length: 13; V: TRBV12-3/TRBV12-4; CDR3: CASSLTARAEAFF; DNA: TGTGCCAGCAGTTTAACGGCGAGGGCTGAAGCTTTCTTT
J: TRBJ2-2; size: NA; D: NA; length: 15; V: TRBV19; CDR3: CASSIEGAETGELFF; DNA: TGTGCCAGTAGTATAGAGGGGGCCGAGACCGGGGAGCTGTTTTTT
J: TRBJ1-5; size: NA; D: NA; length: 14; V: TRBV19; CDR3: CASSIGAGEGAQHF; DNA: TGTGCCAGTAGTATCGGGGCAGGGGAAGGGGCCCAGCATTTT
J: TRBJ2-7; size: few; D: TRBD1; length: 15; V: TRBV7-8; CDR3: CASSLVDRDAYEQYF; DNA: TGTGCCAGCAGCTTAGTGGACAGGGATGCCTACGAGCAGTACTTC
J: TRBJ2-7; size: NA; D: NA; length: 15; V: TRBV4-1; CDR3: CASSQPGSTFYEQYF; DNA: TGCGCCAGCAGCCAACCGGGATCCACCTTCTACGAGCAGTACTTC
J: TRBJ2-5; size: few; D: NA; length: 15; V: TRBV19; CDR3: CASSMTVQREETQYF; DNA: TGTGCCAGTAGTATGACAGTCCAGCGTGAGGAGACCCAGTACTTC
J: TRBJ2-1; size: NA; D: TRBD2; length: 15; V: TRBV5-1; CDR3: CASSLGLANYNEQFF; DNA: TGCGCCAGCAGCCTAGGACTAGCGAACTACAATGAGCAGTTCTTC
J: TRBJ2-2; size: NA; D: NA; length: 14; V: TRBV7-9; CDR3: CASSLNEGSGELFF; DNA: TGTGCCAGCAGCTTAAACGAGGGTAGCGGGGAGCTGTTTTTT
J: TRBJ1-1; size: NA; D: NA; length: 12; V: TRBV27; CDR3: CASRSFNTEAFF; DNA: TGTGCCAGCAGATCATTTAACACTGAAGCTTTCTTT
J: TRBJ2-3; size: NA; D: NA; length: 14; V: TRBV6-6; CDR3: CASSYVTGEDTQYF; DNA: TGTGCCAGCAGTTACGTCACAGGTGAAGATACGCAGTATTTT
J: TRBJ1-5; size: NA; D: NA; length: 16; V: TRBV4-2; CDR3: CASSQDWSGGNQPQHF; DNA: TGTGCCAGCAGCCAAGATTGGTCGGGGGGCAATCAGCCCCAGCATTTT
J: TRBJ1-2; size: NA; D: NA; length: 13; V: TRBV6-5; CDR3: CASRYDRNYGYTF; DNA: TGTGCCAGCAGATACGACAGAAACTATGGCTACACCTTC
J: TRBJ1-2; size: NA; D: NA; length: 14; V: TRBV7-9; CDR3: CASSLAGSGDGYTF; DNA: TGTGCCAGCAGCTTAGCGGGGTCCGGGGATGGCTACACCTTC
J: TRBJ2-2; size: few; D: NA; length: 16; V: TRBV24-1; CDR3: CATSATDYPNTGELFF; DNA: TGTGCCACCAGTGCCACAGACTATCCGAACACCGGGGAGCTGTTTTTT
J: TRBJ2-1; size: NA; D: TRBD2; length: 14; V: TRBV24-1; CDR3: CATSATSGGNEQFF; DNA: TGTGCCACCAGTGCGACTAGCGGGGGAAATGAGCAGTTCTTC
J: TRBJ2-5; size: NA; D: TRBD1; length: 14; V: TRBV11-2; CDR3: CASSRRTGMETQYF; DNA: TGTGCCAGCAGCCGAAGGACAGGGATGGAGACCCAGTACTTC
J: TRBJ1-1; size: NA; D: NA; length: 12; V: TRBV5-6; CDR3: CASSLDLTEAFF; DNA: TGTGCCAGCAGTTTGGATCTCACTGAAGCTTTCTTT